The 2 T cell receptor beta chains listed next were all sequenced from one sample in a study of CD8+ T cells in alopecia areata. Treatment of the sample: oral pan-JAK inhibitor, 5-10 mg twice daily. Following RNA extraction, reverse transcription yielded cDNA that acted as the sequencing template. TCRdb's table, derived via immunoSEQ multiplex PCR, lists solely in-frame clones and lacks some. The data show under 350,000 clones, with nearly 60% seen just once and roughly 1.8% held by the top ten. Here the sequenced sample was CD4+ T cells sorted from blood, taken at week 24, from a patient treated with tofacitinib. The receptors stem from a human donor with alopecia areata.

By share, this clone counts as medium-sized. The CDR3 region is CASSVQGYNQPQHF. CDR3 nucleotide sequence: TGTGCCAGCAGTGTACAGGGTTACAATCAGCCCCAGCATTTT. The rearrangement joins TRBV2 to TRBJ1-5, with D maybe TRBD1 (6 bases). V was clipped by 4 bases and J by 3 bases, with 10 bases between them. This CDR3 spans 14 amino acids. CDR1 and CDR2 (germline): SNHLY, FYNNEI.

The gene calls are TRBV4-2 and TRBJ2-1; a possible D gene is TRBD2 (6 bases). Germline V gene sequence: CDR1 LGHNA, CDR2 YNFKEQ. With 4 bases removed from V and 6 bases from J, the gap between germline ends came to 10 bases. The CDR3 contains 13 residues. The CDR3 protein is CASSRQTSNEQFF. The CDR3 coding sequence is TGTGCCAGCAGCCGGCAGACTAGCAATGAGCAGTTCTTC.